One and the same sample provided the 4 T cell receptor beta chains below, sequenced in a study of T cell responses to AZD1222 COVID-19 vaccine. TCRdb's copy holds only in-frame clones and misses some; the assay was immunoSEQ multiplex PCR. The sample has 200,000 or so clones, 85% to 90% seen once. The specimen was peripheral blood, collected on day 0 of AZD1222 vaccination. The source is an adult in good health.

The V and J genes are TRBV24-1 and TRBJ1-2, with D perhaps TRBD1 (5 bases). V shed 2 bases and J shed 8 bases, with 14 bases lying between them. This CDR3 is built from 14 residues. CDR1 and CDR2 (germline): KGHDR, SFDVKD. The CDR3 DNA is TGTGCCACCAGTGATTCCTCCCGGGGACGGGGCTACACCTTC. Protein: CATSDSSRGRGYTF.

V usage is TRBV6-5 and J usage is TRBJ2-7; 8 bases fit TRBD1. After removal of 3 bases from V and 5 bases from J, the junction contained 3 bases not matched to a gene. Germline V lookup: CDR1 MNHEY, CDR2 SVGAGI. This CDR3 spans 13 amino acids. The CDR3 coding sequence is TGTGCCAGCAGTTATCGACAGGGGAACGAGCAGTACTTC. Translating gives CASSYRQGNEQYF.

The chain has TRBV7-9 and TRBJ2-7, with a possible D match to TRBD2 (5 bases). This CDR3 is built from 13 residues. With 5 bases removed from V and 1 base from J, the gap between germline ends came to 9 bases. The germline gives CDR1 SEHNR, CDR2 FQNEAQ (reference sequence). CDR3: CASSLRGSYEQYF. The CDR3 nucleotides are TGTGCCAGCAGCCTGAGAGGGTCCTACGAGCAGTACTTC.

The chain links TRBV28 to TRBJ2-7, with TRBD1 matching over 7 bases. Germline V gene data show CDR1 as MDHEN and CDR2 as SYDVKM. This CDR3 has 14 amino acids. With 5 bases clipped from V and 4 bases from J, the junction kept 8 bases outside the gene matches. The CDR3 DNA reads as TGTGCCAGCAGTCCCCAGACAGGGTGGTACGAGCAGTACTTC. This translates into CASSPQTGWYEQYF.